This T cell receptor (beta chain) was recovered during a study of shared clonotypes between healthy human individuals. Study-wide points: An effect of sequencing depth on clonotype sharing among donors was expected.

Donors comprised healthy HIV-negative adults lacking recent acute infections or vaccinations. PCR replicates from unsorted PBMC used 250 to 300 ng DNA, and this amount was 25,000 to 30,000 T cell genomes. Profiled with immunoSEQ multiplex PCR; TCRdb holds only in-frame clones, not every one. The table shows some 470,000 clones, with around 78% occurring only once. About this clone: What it binds is unknown.

The CDR3 covers 15 residues. The V gene lost 5 bases and the J gene lost 2 bases, with 15 bases spanning the gap. Looked up from germline, CDR1 is SGHTA and CDR2 is FQGNSA. The source is a woman aged 35 to 49 in good health. Some clones in this sample may be carry-over from other donors' samples. The V and J genes are TRBV7-2 and TRBJ2-5; the D is unclear. Sequences were obtained from PBMCs. CDR3 protein: CASSRSGFAQETQYF. CDR3 sequence (DNA): TGTGCCAGCAGCCGCTCCGGTTTTGCGCAAGAGACCCAGTACTTC.